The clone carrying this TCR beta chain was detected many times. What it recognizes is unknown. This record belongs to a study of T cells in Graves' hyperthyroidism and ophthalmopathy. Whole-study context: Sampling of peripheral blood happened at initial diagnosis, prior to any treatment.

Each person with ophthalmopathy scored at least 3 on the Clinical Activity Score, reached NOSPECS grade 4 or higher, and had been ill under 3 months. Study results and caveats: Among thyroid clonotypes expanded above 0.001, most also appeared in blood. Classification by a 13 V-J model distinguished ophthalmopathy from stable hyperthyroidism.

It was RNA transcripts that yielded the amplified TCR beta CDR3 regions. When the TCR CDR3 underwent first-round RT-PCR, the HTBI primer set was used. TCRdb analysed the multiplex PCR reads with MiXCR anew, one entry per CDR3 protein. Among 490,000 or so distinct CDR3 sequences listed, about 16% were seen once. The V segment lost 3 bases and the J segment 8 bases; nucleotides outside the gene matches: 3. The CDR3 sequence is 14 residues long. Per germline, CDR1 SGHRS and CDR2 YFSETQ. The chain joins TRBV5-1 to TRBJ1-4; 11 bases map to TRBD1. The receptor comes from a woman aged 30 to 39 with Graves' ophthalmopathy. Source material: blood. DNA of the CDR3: TGCGCCAGCAGCTCCGGGACAGGGGGAGAAAAACTGTTTTTT. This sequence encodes CASSSGTGGEKLFF.